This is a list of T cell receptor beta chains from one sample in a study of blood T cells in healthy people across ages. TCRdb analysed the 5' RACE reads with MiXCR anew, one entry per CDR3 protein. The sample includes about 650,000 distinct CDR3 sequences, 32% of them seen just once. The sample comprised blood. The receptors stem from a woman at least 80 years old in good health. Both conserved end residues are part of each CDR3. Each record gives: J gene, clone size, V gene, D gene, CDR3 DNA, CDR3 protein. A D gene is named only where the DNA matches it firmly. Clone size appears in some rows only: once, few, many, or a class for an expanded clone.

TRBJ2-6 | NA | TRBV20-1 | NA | TGCAGTGCTAGGGTACACTCTGGGGCCAACGTCCTGACTTTC | CSARVHSGANVLTF
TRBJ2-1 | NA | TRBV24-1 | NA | TGTGCCACCAGTACGACGAGGGAGAAAGGGGGGAATGAGCAGTTCTTC | CATSTTREKGGNEQFF
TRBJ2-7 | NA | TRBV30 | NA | TGTGCCTGGAGTGTTTTTGTCGGATACGAGCAGTACTTC | CAWSVFVGYEQYF
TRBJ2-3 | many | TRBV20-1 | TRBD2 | TGCAGTGCTAGAGATGGAAGAGCGGGGATCACAGATACGCAGTATTTT | CSARDGRAGITDTQYF
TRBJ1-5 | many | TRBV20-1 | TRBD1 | TGCAGTGCTAGAGGGGGGACAGGGGGTAGCAATCAGCCCCAGCATTTT | CSARGGTGGSNQPQHF
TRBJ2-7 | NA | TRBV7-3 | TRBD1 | TGTGCCAGCAGCCGGACAGGGGGTGCGGCCTACGAGCAGTACTTC | CASSRTGGAAYEQYF
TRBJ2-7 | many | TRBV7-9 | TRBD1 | TGTGCCAGCAGCTTTTCCGGGGACAGGACCTACGAGCAGTACTTC | CASSFSGDRTYEQYF
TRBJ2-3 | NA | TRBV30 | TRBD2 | TGTGCCTGGAGTCCCCGGGTAGCGGGGGGCACAGATACGCAGTATTTT | CAWSPRVAGGTDTQYF
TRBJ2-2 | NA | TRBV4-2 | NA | TGTGCCAGCAGCCAAGGTCCCTCGCGACAGAACACCGGGGAGCTGTTTTTT | CASSQGPSRQNTGELFF
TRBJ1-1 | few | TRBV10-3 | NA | TGTGCCATCAGTGAGAGGGTAGGTCTGGATGAAGCTTTCTTT | CAISERVGLDEAFF
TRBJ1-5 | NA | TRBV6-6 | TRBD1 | TGTGCCAGCCGCGCCACAGGGGCCAGCAATCAGCCCCAGCATTTT | CASRATGASNQPQHF
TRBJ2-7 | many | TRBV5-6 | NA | TGTGCCAGCAGCTTACCCTTCTACGAGCAGTACTTC | CASSLPFYEQYF
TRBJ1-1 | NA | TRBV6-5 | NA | TGTGTCAGCAGTCGGCCTGGAATGGAAGCTTTCTTT | CVSSRPGMEAFF
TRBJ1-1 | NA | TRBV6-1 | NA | TGTGCCAGCTCGAGGACAGATTCGAACACTGAAGCTTTCTTT | CASSRTDSNTEAFF
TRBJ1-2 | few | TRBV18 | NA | TGTGCCAGCTCACCAAAGTCGGGAGGTTACACCTTC | CASSPKSGGYTF
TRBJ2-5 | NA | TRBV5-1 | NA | TGCGCCAGCAGCTTGGGTTCAGGGGCCGGCCAAGAGACCCAGTACTTC | CASSLGSGAGQETQYF
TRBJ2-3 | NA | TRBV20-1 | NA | TGCAGTGCTAGTCCCCCTAGGGGCGGTGCGGTAGATACGCAGTATTTT | CSASPPRGGAVDTQYF
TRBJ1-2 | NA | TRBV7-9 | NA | TGTGCCAGCAGAGGGGATCGCGCCTATGGCTACACCTTC | CASRGDRAYGYTF
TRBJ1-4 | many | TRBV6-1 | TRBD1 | TGTGCCAGCAGTGACGGACAGGGGGATGAAAAACTGTTTTTT | CASSDGQGDEKLFF
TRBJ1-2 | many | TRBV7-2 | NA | TGTGCCAGCAGCCCTGGGGAAAGTGGGCTCTATGGCTACACCTTC | CASSPGESGLYGYTF
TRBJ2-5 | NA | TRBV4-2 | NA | TGTGCCAGCAGCCAAGCGCCTAGTAGGTCCCAAGAGACCCAGTACTTC | CASSQAPSRSQETQYF
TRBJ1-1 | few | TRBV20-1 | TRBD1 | TGCAGGGCCGGGACAGGGGGGACTGAAGCTTTCTTT | CRAGTGGTEAFF
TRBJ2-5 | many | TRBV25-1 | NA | TGTGCCAGCAGCCCCGGGGGCCAAGAGACCCAGTACTTC | CASSPGGQETQYF
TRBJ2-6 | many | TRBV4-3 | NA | TGCGCCAGCAGCCAAGATCTGGGCAGGGCCGCTTTTGTCCTGACTTTC | CASSQDLGRAAFVLTF
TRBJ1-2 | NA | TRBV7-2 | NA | TGTGCCAGCAGCTTATGGGCTAGCTATGGCTACACCTTC | CASSLWASYGYTF
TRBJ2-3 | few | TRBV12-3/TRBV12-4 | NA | TGTGCCAGCAGTTTAGGAGTACCAGCAGATACGCAGTATTTT | CASSLGVPADTQYF
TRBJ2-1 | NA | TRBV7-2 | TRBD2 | TGTGCCAGCAGCCCACAGGTTCAGCGGGGGAGTGAGCAGTTCTTC | CASSPQVQRGSEQFF